These 32 T cell receptor beta chains were all obtained from the same sample, sequenced in a study of blood T cell repertoires in COVID-19. The protocol was immunoSEQ multiplex PCR, while the TCRdb copy is restricted to in-frame clones and leaves out a portion. The sample holds 150,000 to 200,000 clones, 80% to 90% seen once. The sequenced sample was peripheral blood. Every receptor here comes from a man aged 25 to 45 with active or convalescent COVID-19.

This clone has just a few counts. In nucleotides, the CDR3 is TGTGCCACCAGTGAAAAACGGGGGACGGGCGAGAGGGGAGAGCCCCAGCATTTT. This sequence encodes CATSEKRGTGERGEPQHF. V gene TRBV24-1 combines with J gene TRBJ1-5; weak D call: TRBD1 (5 bases). Trimming stripped 4 bases from V and 8 bases from J, with 26 bases between. The CDR3 length is 18 residues. The germline V gene encodes CDR1 KGHDR and CDR2 SFDVKD.

In this sample, this clone turned up a few times. The chain uses TRBV10-3 and TRBJ1-2; D is unclear. The V and J ends lost 4 bases and 4 bases respectively, with 7 bases between them. Germline assignment: CDR1 ENHRY and CDR2 SYGVKD. The CDR3 consists of 12 residues. The CDR3 protein is CAISAGLYGYTF. In DNA, the CDR3 is TGTGCCATCAGTGCCGGACTCTATGGCTACACCTTC.

The J gene is TRBJ1-2, the V gene TRBV15; TRBD1 is a possible D gene (6 bases). This CDR3 contains 17 residues. Per the germline V gene, CDR1 is LNHNV and CDR2 is YYDKDF (reference sequence). Trimming stripped 0 bases from V and 4 bases from J, with 18 bases between. The CDR3 coding sequence is TGTGCCACCAGCAGAGATCTAGGGGGGGCGCTTATCTATGGCTACACCTTC. Residues: CATSRDLGGALIYGYTF.

The V call is TRBV30, the J call TRBJ1-2, with D unclear. V was cut by 2 bases and J by 9 bases, with 10 bases left in between. The V gene's germline CDR1 is GTSNPN and CDR2 SVGIG (reference sequence). CDR3 length: 11 amino acids. CDR3 region: CAWSRHTSYTF. CDR3 coding DNA: TGTGCCTGGAGTCGCCACACGAGCTACACCTTC.

The chain employs TRBV4-1 and TRBJ2-7; D gene ambiguous. Germline values: CDR1 MGHRA, CDR2 YSYEKL. V dropped 0 bases and J dropped 1 base, with 4 bases sitting between them. The CDR3 has 13 residues. CDR3 loop: CASSQDRSYEQYV. The CDR3 coding sequence is TGCGCCAGCAGCCAAGACAGATCCTACGAGCAGTACGTC.

This sequence joins TRBV24-1 and TRBJ1-2; D unresolved. Germline loops: CDR1 KGHDR, CDR2 SFDVKD. Trimming stripped 4 bases from V and 5 bases from J, with 7 bases between. The CDR3 covers 12 residues. CDR3 region: CATSDQTYGYTF. CDR3 DNA: TGTGCCACCAGTGACCAGACTTATGGCTACACCTTC.

The chain combines TRBV19 with TRBJ1-1; unclear D gene. Trimming took 3 bases from V and 5 from J, leaving 16 bases between them. The CDR3 spans 15 residues. The germline V gene has CDR1 LNHDA and CDR2 SQIVND (reference sequence). The CDR3 bases are TGTGCCAGTAGTATTATGGCCCAAGGGAGTACTGAAGCTTTCTTT. It specifies CASSIMAQGSTEAFF.

This clone was seen only once. The chain joins TRBV19 to TRBJ1-1; 9 bases map to TRBD1. Germline V gives CDR1 LNHDA, CDR2 SQIVND (reference sequence). The CDR3 has 16 amino acids. V gave up 5 bases and J gave up 0 bases; unmatched junction bases: 7. The CDR3 spells CASSARTGAMNTEAFF. As DNA, the CDR3 is TGTGCCAGTAGTGCAAGGACAGGGGCAATGAACACTGAAGCTTTCTTT.

This chain uses TRBV11-3 with TRBJ2-7; 11 bases are shared with TRBD2. With 3 bases clipped from V and 7 bases from J, the junction kept 8 bases outside the gene matches. The CDR3 has 15 residues. Germline CDR1 is SGHNT and CDR2 is YENEEA. The CDR3 reads CASSFELAGVEEQYF. In nucleotides, the CDR3 is TGTGCCAGCAGCTTCGAACTAGCGGGAGTTGAAGAGCAGTACTTC.

The V gene is TRBV28, the J gene TRBJ2-7, with D tentatively TRBD1 (5 bases). Between the trimmed V and J ends, which lost 5 bases and 2 bases, there was a span of 10 bases. The V gene's germline CDR1 is MDHEN and CDR2 SYDVKM. This CDR3 contains 13 residues. DNA for the CDR3: TGTGCCAGCAGTCCGGACATTCCCTACGAGCAGTACGTC. It yields the protein CASSPDIPYEQYV.

This chain links TRBV5-8 with TRBJ2-5; D is uncertain. V was shortened by 4 bases and J by 5 bases, with 6 bases between the two germline ends. CDR3 length equals 11 residues. From germline, CDR1 is SGHTS and CDR2 YDEGEE. CDR3 residues: CASSRPETQYF. The CDR3 nucleotides are TGTGCCAGCAGCCGTCCGGAGACCCAGTACTTC.

V usage is TRBV19 and J usage is TRBJ2-5; TRBD2 aligns across 8 bases. The V and J ends lost 10 bases and 1 base, in that order; junction bases with no gene match: 11. Per the germline V gene, CDR1 is LNHDA and CDR2 is SQIVND (reference sequence). This CDR3 comprises 15 residues. The DNA of the CDR3 is TGTGCCACCCGGGGCACAGCGGGAGCCCAAGAGACCCAGTACTTC. Translated: CATRGTAGAQETQYF.

This sequence joins TRBV19 and TRBJ1-3; D not resolved. V was shortened by 8 bases and J by 1 base, with 12 bases between the two germline ends. In germline, CDR1 is LNHDA, CDR2 SQIVND (reference sequence). This CDR3 comprises 14 residues. The CDR3 protein is CASDTPGSGNTIYF. The CDR3, as DNA: TGTGCCAGTGACACTCCGGGGTCTGGAAACACCATATATTTT.

The J gene is TRBJ2-7, the V gene TRBV13, with 7 bases lining up with TRBD2. V lost 5 bases and J lost 0; bases outside the gene matches: 4. This CDR3 region has 14 residues. Germline CDR1 PRHDT, CDR2 FYEKMQ (reference sequence). The CDR3 DNA follows: TGTGCCAGCAGCCGGAAGCGGGACTCCTACGAGCAGTACTTC. Translating it yields CASSRKRDSYEQYF.

The J gene is TRBJ2-2, the V gene TRBV27; possibly TRBD1 for D (5 bases). This CDR3 comprises 16 residues. Germline assignment: CDR1 MNHEY and CDR2 SMNVEV (reference sequence). V gave up 1 base and J gave up 1 base, with 10 bases separating them. CDR3: CASSLFKTVNTGELFF. The CDR3 bases are TGTGCCAGCAGTTTATTTAAGACAGTGAACACCGGGGAGCTGTTTTTT.

In its sample, this clone was seen a few times. This chain links TRBV28 with TRBJ1-3; a weak D match, TRBD1 (6 bases). Deletions cut 5 bases from V and 0 bases from J, with 20 bases between. This CDR3 spans 18 amino acids. Germline V gene lookup returns CDR1 MDHEN and CDR2 SYDVKM. The CDR3 reads CASSGYRDLSFSGNTIYF. CDR3 sequence (DNA): TGTGCCAGCAGTGGATACAGGGACCTCTCTTTCTCTGGAAACACCATATATTTT.

The chain combines TRBV7-2 with TRBJ1-6; possible D gene TRBD1, 6 bases. The CDR3 extends over 15 amino acids. V was pared by 5 bases and J by 8 bases, with 16 bases between. CDR1 and CDR2 from the germline V gene are SGHTA and FQGNSA. CDR3 DNA sequence: TGTGCCAGCAGCACAGCCGGGACAAGCTATTCACCCCTCCACTTT. The encoded protein is CASSTAGTSYSPLHF.

The V gene is TRBV7-2, the J gene TRBJ1-2; 8 bases are shared with TRBD1. Germline V lookup: CDR1 SGHTA, CDR2 FQGNSA. This CDR3 is built from 15 residues. The junction had 8 bases not matched to a gene; V was cut back by 4 bases and J by 4 bases. Here the CDR3 reads CASSWVDREFYGYTF. The CDR3 DNA is TGTGCCAGCAGCTGGGTGGACAGGGAATTCTATGGCTACACCTTC.

The chain has TRBV11-2 and TRBJ2-2; D unclear. The CDR3 contains 15 residues. V dropped 1 base and J dropped 2 bases, with 8 bases sitting between them. From germline, CDR1 is SGHAT and CDR2 FQNNGV. The CDR3 loop reads CASSLAPRNTGELFF. The CDR3 coding sequence is TGTGCCAGCAGCTTAGCGCCGAGAAACACCGGGGAGCTGTTTTTT.

The chain employs TRBV4-3 and TRBJ2-2; D is ambiguous. The CDR3 consists of 16 residues. V was pared by 0 bases and J by 4 bases, with 12 bases between. CDR1 LGHNA and CDR2 YSLEER come from the germline V gene. In nucleotides, the CDR3 is TGCGCCAGCAGCCAAGATATTGGCCCCACCACCGGGGAGCTGTTTTTT. It encodes CASSQDIGPTTGELFF.

This chain connects TRBV19 to TRBJ1-5; D uncertain. CDR3 length: 14 residues. Trimming removed 4 bases at V and 1 base at J, with 8 bases between. Germline values: CDR1 LNHDA, CDR2 SQIVND (reference sequence). DNA of the CDR3: TGTGCCAGTAGTACGATCAGGAGCAATCAGCCCCAGCATTTT. Translating it yields CASSTIRSNQPQHF.

The CDR3: CASSGDRTDTQYF. The DNA for the CDR3 is TGTGCCAGCAGCGGAGACAGGACAGATACGCAGTATTTT. The V call is TRBV5-5, the J call TRBJ2-3; D is perhaps TRBD1 (6 bases). Trimming shortened V by 4 bases and J by 3 bases, and 9 bases separated the two germline ends. From germline, CDR1 is SGHKS and CDR2 YYEKEE (reference sequence). This CDR3 region has 13 residues.

The chain uses TRBV18 and TRBJ2-1, with 8 nucleotides matching TRBD2. The ends lost 0 bases at V and 5 bases at J; junction bases unmatched: 15. Germline V gene lookup returns CDR1 KGHSH and CDR2 LQKENI. The CDR3 extends over 19 amino acids. The CDR3 DNA is TGTGCCAGCTCACCACCTAGACGGGAGGGTCCAGACGTCCACAATGAGCAGTTCTTC. It encodes CASSPPRREGPDVHNEQFF.

The rearrangement links TRBV19 to TRBJ2-1; D might be TRBD1 (5 bases). CDR3 length: 12 amino acids. Germline V gene sequence: CDR1 LNHDA, CDR2 SQIVND (reference sequence). Trimming removed 8 bases at V and 0 bases at J, with 5 bases between. The CDR3 region is CASDSSYNEQFF. The CDR3 DNA follows: TGTGCCAGTGACAGCTCCTACAATGAGCAGTTCTTC.

The chain has TRBV11-2 and TRBJ1-4; TRBD1 matches 7 bases. The CDR3 is 16 amino acids. Unmatched junction bases numbered 2, after V lost 1 base and J lost 0 bases. The germline V gene encodes CDR1 SGHAT and CDR2 FQNNGV. DNA of the CDR3: TGTGCCAGCAGCTTAGGGACAGGCCCAACTAATGAAAAACTGTTTTTT. Its translation: CASSLGTGPTNEKLFF.

The chain uses TRBV28 and TRBJ2-2; D perhaps matches TRBD2 (5 bases). Germline V gene data show CDR1 as MDHEN and CDR2 as SYDVKM. This CDR3 comprises 14 residues. V lost 1 base to trimming and J lost 7 bases, with 10 bases between them. CDR3: CASSLSDRDGELFF. The CDR3 DNA reads TGTGCCAGCAGTTTATCGGACCGGGACGGGGAGCTGTTTTTT.

The rearrangement uses TRBV5-6 and TRBJ1-2, with no clear D. Trimming cost V 6 bases and J 4 bases, with 19 bases left between them. Per germline, CDR1 SGHDT and CDR2 YYEEEE. CDR3 length equals 15 residues. The CDR3 loop reads CASNPRLQRAYGYTF. As DNA, the CDR3 is TGTGCCAGCAACCCCCGACTACAACGGGCCTATGGCTACACCTTC.

The CDR3 DNA is TGTGCCAGCAGCCAGCGGACAGGGGGGAACACTGAAGCTTTCTTT. It translates to CASSQRTGGNTEAFF. The genes are TRBV3-1 (or the pseudogene TRBV3-2) and TRBJ1-1; TRBD1 agrees at 10 bases. The ends lost 3 bases at V and 1 base at J; junction bases unmatched: 2. The V gene's germline CDR1 is LGHDT and CDR2 YNNKEL (reference sequence). The CDR3 has 15 amino acids.

The chain employs TRBV11-2 and TRBJ2-5; no clear D. Between the trimmed V and J ends, which lost 2 bases and 3 bases, there was a span of 10 bases. Germline V lookup: CDR1 SGHAT, CDR2 FQNNGV. CDR3 length: 14 amino acids. The CDR3 coding sequence is TGTGCCAGCAGCTTAACGTCTAGAGAAGAGACCCAGTACTTC. Its translation is CASSLTSREETQYF.

In nucleotides, the CDR3 is TGTGCCAGCAGCTTAGGTCGGCTTCTCGGAGCTGGCTACACCTTC. It is translated as CASSLGRLLGAGYTF. This chain joins TRBV11-2 and TRBJ1-2, with D uncertain. The germline V gene has CDR1 SGHAT and CDR2 FQNNGV. Deletions cut 1 base from V and 7 bases from J, with 16 bases between. The CDR3 is 15 amino acids.

This chain uses TRBV12-3 or TRBV12-4 with TRBJ2-3; possible D gene TRBD2, 6 bases. Trimming left V 3 bases short and J 6 bases short, with 10 bases between. This CDR3 has 13 amino acids. The CDR3 sequence is CASSFAGRDTQYF. The CDR3, as DNA: TGTGCCAGCAGTTTCGCAGGGAGGGATACGCAGTATTTT.

The chain combines TRBV7-9 with TRBJ2-1, with D possibly matching TRBD1 (6 bases). This CDR3 region has 16 residues. V shed 3 bases and J shed 5 bases, with 17 bases lying between them. The germline CDR1 and CDR2 sequences are SEHNR and FQNEAQ (reference sequence). The chain's CDR3 is CASSFSTGNGDNEQFF. The CDR3 region has the DNA TGTGCCAGCAGCTTTTCCACAGGGAACGGGGACAATGAGCAGTTCTTC.